These T cell receptor beta chains were read from a single sample in a study of T cell responses to AZD1222 COVID-19 vaccine. Sequencing used immunoSEQ multiplex PCR; TCRdb keeps in-frame clones, though not all of them. The table shows under 100,000 clones, with roughly 84% occurring only once. The specimen comprised peripheral blood, sampled on day 0 of AZD1222 vaccination. The origin of the receptors is an adult in good health. Each CDR3 is given with its conserved first and last residue. D genes are given only for firm matches. Not all rows give a size; the values are once, few, many and, for expanded clones, a class.

v_call	d_call	clone_size	j_call	cdr3_aa
TRBV4-3	NA	NA	TRBJ2-1	CASSQVGGPYNEQFF
TRBV5-4	NA	NA	TRBJ2-2	CASSLDAAGGELFF
TRBV6-2/TRBV6-3	NA	few	TRBJ1-2	CASSNARTASNYGYTF
TRBV3-1/TRBV3-2	TRBD1	NA	TRBJ2-7	CASSPRQGAYEQYF
TRBV2	NA	NA	TRBJ2-3	CASKSGPNRKADTQYF
TRBV25-1	NA	NA	TRBJ1-4	CASGEAGEKLFF
TRBV28	NA	NA	TRBJ1-6	CASSSPLGVRRNSPLHF
TRBV6-5	NA	NA	TRBJ1-5	CASQSVRGNQPQHF
TRBV10-2	NA	few	TRBJ2-7	CASSVAGDEQYF
TRBV19	NA	NA	TRBJ1-5	CASSIDPSGVPQHF
TRBV29-1	NA	NA	TRBJ1-1	CSVVVAGRMNTEAFF
TRBV18	NA	NA	TRBJ1-5	CASSPSPGSGQPQHF
TRBV2	NA	NA	TRBJ2-1	CASSEDRGGYNEQFF
TRBV7-9	NA	NA	TRBJ1-1	CASSPGVWGLNTEAFF
TRBV9	TRBD2	NA	TRBJ2-2	CASSVVASGNTGELFF
TRBV6-5	NA	NA	TRBJ1-1	CASSYSRVWINEAFF
TRBV7-8	NA	NA	TRBJ2-3	CASSFDSTDTQYF
TRBV19	NA	NA	TRBJ2-3	CASSITGGSGTDTQYF
TRBV19	NA	once	TRBJ2-7	CASSITGRTYEQYF
TRBV7-6	NA	medium-sized	TRBJ1-1	CASSLYNRINTEAFF
TRBV12-3/TRBV12-4	NA	NA	TRBJ1-1	CASTHTAGAEAFF
TRBV19	NA	NA	TRBJ1-5	CACRTSRNQPQHF
TRBV4-2	NA	few	TRBJ2-2	CASSQVGRALDTGELFF
TRBV29-1	NA	once	TRBJ1-6	CSVRSSYNSPLHF
TRBV6-5	NA	NA	TRBJ1-2	CASSYNGGWAQGYTF
TRBV2	NA	NA	TRBJ2-7	CASRGENYEQYF
TRBV2	TRBD1	once	TRBJ1-3	CASSEVFDRVSGNTIYF
TRBV7-9	TRBD2	NA	TRBJ2-3	CASSLMSGGAGDTQYF
TRBV30	TRBD1	NA	TRBJ1-2	CACTTGGYGYTF
TRBV13	NA	NA	TRBJ2-3	CASSSDTSTDTQYF
TRBV5-1	NA	NA	TRBJ1-1	CASSPAAGVRTEAFF
TRBV6-2/TRBV6-3	TRBD1	NA	TRBJ2-2	CASSPGTGAFTGELFF
TRBV27	NA	NA	TRBJ1-2	CASSDRPAYGYTF
TRBV28	NA	NA	TRBJ1-3	CASRIGVGNTIYF
TRBV10-3	TRBD2	NA	TRBJ2-7	CAISEAGLVAGEQYF
TRBV28	NA	once	TRBJ1-3	CASSFVGISGNTIYF
TRBV20-1	NA	NA	TRBJ1-1	CSASRQGLNTEAFF
TRBV2	TRBD1	NA	TRBJ2-7	CASSSDRGYYEQYF
TRBV11-2	NA	NA	TRBJ2-4	CASSLASAKNIQYF
TRBV16	NA	NA	TRBJ2-1	CASSPDGVPYNEQFF
TRBV6-1	NA	once	TRBJ1-4	CASSEAFSREMEKLFF
TRBV9	TRBD1	NA	TRBJ1-1	CASSVGSGQIMNTEAFF
TRBV2	NA	NA	TRBJ1-3	CASSQGAGNTIYF
TRBV9	TRBD1	NA	TRBJ2-1	CASSVAQGVYNEQFF
TRBV19	NA	NA	TRBJ1-2	CASSIGASPFDYTF
TRBV4-1	NA	NA	TRBJ1-1	CASRDPGQRNTEAFF
TRBV10-1	NA	NA	TRBJ1-2	CASSESGTNYGYTF
TRBV3-1/TRBV3-2	NA	NA	TRBJ1-1	CASSPRALGTEAFF
TRBV18	NA	NA	TRBJ2-7	CASSPQTGQGYEQYF
TRBV29-1	NA	NA	TRBJ2-4	CSVEGSGAKNIQYF
TRBV6-5	NA	NA	TRBJ1-5	CASSYSNQQPQHF
TRBV19	TRBD2	once	TRBJ2-3	CASSISPRLAGEDTDTQYF
TRBV3-1/TRBV3-2	TRBD2	NA	TRBJ2-1	CASSQGLAGANEQFF
TRBV24-1	NA	NA	TRBJ2-3	CAVSAPGTDTQYF